This T cell receptor (beta chain) was recovered during a study of T cell responses to AZD1222 COVID-19 vaccine. At the level of the study: Pooled together were second doses at about 4 or about 12 weeks.

About this clone: What it binds is not known.

Germline assignment: CDR1 MDHEN and CDR2 SYDVKM. Trimming left V 6 bases short and J 9 bases short, with 11 bases between. CDR3 length: 11 amino acids. Libraries were prepared by immunoSEQ multiplex PCR; TCRdb keeps only in-frame clonotypes and omits some of them. In the table there are about 120,000 clones, around 89% of which are singletons. General study findings and limits: The sample set comprised mostly white British donors with more females, and clonal diversity was possibly underestimated. Spike-wide coverage was observed for vaccine-associated CD4 TCRs, with dominant responses at 160-218 and 743-854.

Source: peripheral blood, taken on day 0 of AZD1222 vaccination. The receptor's source is an adult in good health. The chain joins TRBV28 to TRBJ1-2; unclear D gene. The CDR3 coding sequence is TGTGCCAGCAGGCAGTCAGCCCGCTACACCTTC. It translates to CASRQSARYTF.